Below, one T cell receptor (beta chain) is given with its context. J lost 7 bases, V lost 5 bases, and 11 bases had no gene match. The CDR3 is 16 amino acids. Germline values: CDR1 LNHNV, CDR2 YYDKDF (reference sequence). This sample was taken from a study of blood T cell repertoires in COVID-19. Measured with immunoSEQ multiplex PCR; TCRdb has only the in-frame clones, and not every one. The table records about 300,000 clones, roughly nine tenths of them present only once. V usage is TRBV15 and J usage is TRBJ1-5, with 10 bases aligning to TRBD1. This sequence was found in a woman in her 30s with COVID-19, enrolled during active disease. The specimen sequenced was peripheral blood. The DNA for the CDR3 is TGTGCCACCAGCGGAGCCGGGACAGGGGTTGGCCAGCCCCAGCATTTT. Protein product: CATSGAGTGVGQPQHF.